This T cell receptor beta chain was sequenced in a study of response to subunit inactivated influenza vaccine. From the RT-PCR reads, TCRdb called clonotypes with MiXCR, one entry per CDR3 protein. The sample includes just under 550,000 distinct CDR3 sequences, 20% to 25% of them seen just once. Points from the study as a whole: Few new T cells, the authors suggested, are recruited by each seasonal influenza vaccination.

In the case of this clonotype: The target antigen is unknown.

The CDR3 spans 13 residues. Looked up from germline, CDR1 is MGHRA and CDR2 is YSYEKL. Losses at the gene ends were 8 bases for V and 7 bases for J; bases not matched to a gene: 5. This sample also appeared in a second study, on T cells expressing NK-cell markers. From that report: Beta-chain TCR cDNA was generated via 5'RACE template switching with UMIs. Eight donors were sequenced, of whom seven were HCMV-seropositive, while the remaining one was HCMV-seronegative.

Sequenced here: CD4+ T cells sorted from PBMCs, sampled less than 13 days after vaccination. V usage is TRBV4-1 and J usage is TRBJ2-2; TRBD2 agrees at 9 bases. The sequence was collected from a man aged 50-59 years who received an inactivated influenza vaccine. Written as DNA, the CDR3 is TGCGCCAGCCGCGGGGGGGCCAGCGGGGAGCTGTTTTTT. This translates into CASRGGASGELFF.